This entry lists 24 T cell receptor beta chains sequenced from one sample in a study of blood T cell repertoires in COVID-19. TCRdb keeps only in-frame clones here, not all; method: immunoSEQ multiplex PCR. The sample contains fewer than 250,000 clones, 80% to 90% of which appear only once. The material sequenced was PBMCs or T cells enriched from blood (not recorded which). These receptors originate from a woman aged 45-65 years who had been exposed to COVID-19.

The V and J genes are TRBV25-1 and TRBJ1-1; 7 bases match TRBD1. J gave up 5 bases and V 10 bases, and 10 bases lay outside the gene matches. CDR3 length: 13 amino acids. CDR1 is MGHDK and CDR2 is SYGVNS in the germline V gene. The CDR3 here is CATLPTGRTEAFF. The CDR3 DNA sequence: TGTGCCACCCTTCCGACAGGGAGGACTGAAGCTTTCTTT.

The V and J genes are TRBV12-3 or TRBV12-4 and TRBJ1-2; D remains unclear. The CDR3 totals 13 residues. The V and J ends lost 2 bases and 0 bases respectively, with 4 bases between them. This chain's CDR3 is CASSLSTNYGYTF. The CDR3 DNA reads TGTGCCAGCAGTTTATCAACTAACTATGGCTACACCTTC.

This chain joins TRBV4-3 and TRBJ2-1, with D perhaps TRBD1 (6 bases). The ends were cut back, 0 bases at V and 8 bases at J, with 17 bases in the middle. In germline, CDR1 is LGHNA, CDR2 YSLEER. The CDR3 is 16 amino acids. DNA of the CDR3: TGCGCCAGCAGCCAAGATCATGGGTCAGGGGTGGATGAGCAGTTCTTC. It codes for CASSQDHGSGVDEQFF.

This clone has more than one count but fewer than ten. V and J are TRBV12-2 and TRBJ2-2; the table assigns TRBD2, which was not confirmed against the DNA. TRBV12-2 is shown as a pseudogene. The CDR3 consists of 19 residues. CDR3 region: CASRPGVASWIKFTGELFF. The CDR3 DNA sequence: TGTGCAAGTCGCCCCGGGGTAGCTAGCTGGATTAAATTCACCGGGGAGCTGTTTTTT.

The gene calls are TRBV6-5 and TRBJ1-5; 8 bases line up with TRBD1. The CDR3 is 13 amino acids. Germline V gene sequence: CDR1 MNHEY, CDR2 SVGAGI. The V and J ends lost 8 bases and 8 bases, in that order; junction bases with no gene match: 8. The CDR3 DNA reads TGTGCCAGCGGGACAGGCCTCTGGGAGCCCCAGCATTTT. Protein: CASGTGLWEPQHF.

This chain connects TRBV28 to TRBJ2-7, with a tentative D call TRBD1 (5 bases). This CDR3 spans 15 amino acids. V was shortened by 7 bases and J by 2 bases, with 18 bases between the two germline ends. Germline CDR1 reads MDHEN; CDR2 reads SYDVKM. As DNA, the CDR3 is TGTGCCAGCAATACGTGGGCAGGGCTACCCTACGAGCAGTACTTC. This translates into CASNTWAGLPYEQYF.

The chain joins TRBV6-5 to TRBJ1-6, with 10 positions matching TRBD1. V was clipped by 5 bases and J by 7 bases; unmatched bases: 5. CDR1 is MNHEY and CDR2 is SVGAGI in the germline V gene. This CDR3 spans 15 amino acids. CDR3 region: CASSRTGGVNSPLHF. The CDR3 DNA reads as TGTGCCAGCAGTCGGACAGGGGGAGTGAATTCACCCCTCCACTTT.

This chain uses TRBV5-5 with TRBJ2-1; 12 bases match TRBD2. Trimming at V came to 4 bases and at J to 9 bases, leaving 14 bases not matched to a gene. CDR3 length equals 17 residues. CDR1 is SGHKS, CDR2 YYEKEE, per germline (reference sequence). For the CDR3, the DNA is TGTGCCAGCAGCCCACTCTCTAGCGGGGGGGCCGGCCGTGAGCAGTTCTTC. It encodes CASSPLSSGGAGREQFF. Full variable domain (outside the CDR3, taken from reference TRBV5-5 and TRBJ2-1): DAGVTQSPTHLIKTRGQQVTLRCSPISGHKSVSWYQQVLGQGPQFIFQYYEKEERGRGNFPDRFSARQFPNYSSELNVNALLLGDSALYLCASSPLSSGGAGREQFFGPGTRLTVL.

The genes are TRBV10-1 and TRBJ1-1, with 8 bases aligning to TRBD1. Germline loops: CDR1 WNHNN, CDR2 SYGVQD (reference sequence). The CDR3 loop spans 15 amino acids. J gave up 1 base and V 3 bases, and 4 bases lay outside the gene matches. CDR3 loop: CASSDGTGGNTEAFF. The CDR3 nucleotides are TGCGCCAGCAGTGATGGGACAGGAGGGAACACTGAAGCTTTCTTT.

The rearrangement joins TRBV30 to TRBJ1-6; D is unresolved. From germline, CDR1 is GTSNPN and CDR2 SVGIG (reference sequence). The V end lost 5 bases, the J end lost 0 bases, and 8 bases lay between the germline ends. The CDR3 runs 14 residues. CDR3 DNA sequence: TGTGCCTGGCCGAGGTCCTCCTATAATTCACCCCTCCACTTT. Its translation: CAWPRSSYNSPLHF.

This rearrangement joins TRBV5-4 to TRBJ2-7; TRBD2 might be the D (6 bases). V gave up 0 bases and J gave up 7 bases, with 11 bases separating them. CDR1 and CDR2 from the germline V gene are SGHNT and YYREEE (reference sequence). This CDR3 has 13 residues. CDR3 coding DNA: TGTGCCAGCAGCTTGGGACTAGTGGGGGAGCAGTACTTC. Translated, it gives CASSLGLVGEQYF.

The chain couples TRBV5-5 to TRBJ1-6; no clear D. This CDR3 region has 18 residues. Germline CDR1 and CDR2: SGHKS and YYEKEE (reference sequence). Trimming stripped 1 base from V and 11 bases from J, with 25 bases between. The CDR3 here is CASSLIPVNPTTYAPLHF. For the CDR3, the DNA is TGTGCCAGCAGCTTGATCCCGGTGAATCCAACCACCTATGCACCCCTCCACTTT. The complete variable domain, with remaining parts taken from reference TRBV5-5 and TRBJ1-6, reads DAGVTQSPTHLIKTRGQQVTLRCSPISGHKSVSWYQQVLGQGPQFIFQYYEKEERGRGNFPDRFSARQFPNYSSELNVNALLLGDSALYLCASSLIPVNPTTYAPLHFGNGTRLTVT.

The CDR3 loop reads CATSRDRRTNTEAFF. For the CDR3, the DNA is TGTGCCACCAGCAGAGATCGCAGAACGAACACTGAAGCTTTCTTT. This chain uses TRBV15 with TRBJ1-1; no firm D call. From germline, CDR1 is LNHNV and CDR2 YYDKDF (reference sequence). Trimming stripped 0 bases from V and 1 base from J, with 9 bases between. The CDR3 contains 15 residues.

The V and J genes are TRBV19 and TRBJ2-7; TRBD1 might be the D (5 bases). CDR3 length equals 13 residues. Germline assignment: CDR1 LNHDA and CDR2 SQIVND (reference sequence). Deletions cut 5 bases from V and 4 bases from J, with 12 bases between. The CDR3: CASSQGRMYEQYF. DNA for the CDR3: TGTGCCAGTAGTCAGGGCAGAATGTACGAGCAGTACTTC.

The genes are TRBV19 and TRBJ1-1; D may be TRBD1 (5 bases). The CDR3 sequence is 13 residues long. CDR1 is LNHDA and CDR2 is SQIVND in the germline V gene (reference sequence). Trimming cost V 5 bases and J 6 bases, with 13 bases left between them. In DNA form, the CDR3 reads TGTGCCAGTAGTGACCAGGGCTTCTCTGAAGCTTTCTTT. Translated, it gives CASSDQGFSEAFF.

This clone has only one observation. The J gene is TRBJ1-2, the V gene TRBV21-1; TRBD1 was called by the table and not checked on the DNA. TRBV21-1 is recorded as a pseudogene. The CDR3 extends over 15 amino acids. DNA for the CDR3: TGTGCCAGCAGCGCTAGGGACAGTCGGAACTATGGCTACACCTTC. It translates to CASSARDSRNYGYTF.

The chain recombines TRBV7-2 with TRBJ1-1; 7 bases align to TRBD1. This CDR3 is 12 amino acids long. The ends lost 5 bases at V and 12 bases at J; junction bases unmatched: 9. The V gene's germline CDR1 is SGHTA and CDR2 FQGNSA. The CDR3 DNA is TGTGCCAGCAGCGTCCCGACAGGGCCGTCTTTCTTT. Protein: CASSVPTGPSFF. The variable domain in full, completed from reference TRBV7-2 and TRBJ1-1, reads GAGVSQSPSNKVTEKGKDVELRCDPISGHTALYWYRQSLGQGLEFLIYFQGNSAPDKSGLPSDRFSAERTGGSVSTLTIQRTQQEDSAVYLCASSVPTGPSFFGQGTRLTVV.

This clone was observed a few times. This sequence joins TRBV28 and TRBJ2-5, with TRBD2 identical over 12 bases. The CDR3 covers 15 residues. In germline, CDR1 is MDHEN, CDR2 SYDVKM. With V trimmed by 5 bases and J by 2 bases, 3 bases remained unmatched. CDR3 DNA: TGTGCCAGCAGTGGGACTAGCGGGTATCAAGAGACCCAGTACTTC. As protein: CASSGTSGYQETQYF.

There are a few counts of this clone. The chain recombines TRBV3-1 (or the pseudogene TRBV3-2) with TRBJ2-1, with 9 bases that match TRBD1. With 4 bases clipped from V and 10 bases from J, the junction kept 8 bases outside the gene matches. The CDR3 sequence is 14 residues long. Germline CDR1 is LGHDT and CDR2 is YNNKEL (reference sequence). The CDR3 region has the DNA TGTGCCAGCAGCCCCCCCGGGACAGGGAGGGAGCAGTTCTTC. As protein: CASSPPGTGREQFF.

The chain is built from TRBV28 and TRBJ1-1, with a weak D call TRBD1 (5 bases). From germline, CDR1 is MDHEN and CDR2 SYDVKM. Deletions cut 2 bases from V and 0 bases from J, with 7 bases between. The CDR3 spans 14 residues. The CDR3 reads CASSLGGLNTEAFF. The CDR3 region has the DNA TGTGCCAGCAGTTTAGGGGGGTTGAACACTGAAGCTTTCTTT. Using reference TRBV28 and TRBJ1-1 for the parts outside the CDR3, the full variable domain is DVKVTQSSRYLVKRTGEKVFLECVQDMDHENMFWYRQDPGLGLRLIYFSYDVKMKEKGDIPEGYSVSREKKERFSLILESASTNQTSMYLCASSLGGLNTEAFFGQGTRLTVV.

The rearrangement joins TRBV19 to TRBJ1-2; D is uncertain. V was clipped by 7 bases and J by 3 bases, with 15 bases between them. The CDR3 covers 14 residues. Germline assignment: CDR1 LNHDA and CDR2 SQIVND (reference sequence). CDR3 nucleotides: TGTGCCAGTAACGGCGGAGCGAATGACTATGGCTACACCTTC. It translates to CASNGGANDYGYTF.

V and J are TRBV5-6 and TRBJ2-2; tentatively, D is TRBD1 (6 bases). The V end lost 1 base, the J end lost 3 bases, and 13 bases lay between the germline ends. Germline V gene lookup returns CDR1 SGHDT and CDR2 YYEEEE. CDR3 length: 16 amino acids. The CDR3 bases are TGTGCCAGCAGCTTGTTCCAAGGGGGATACACCGGGGAGCTGTTTTTT. Residues: CASSLFQGGYTGELFF.

The rearrangement joins TRBV10-2 to TRBJ2-7; 11 nucleotides align to TRBD2. Germline CDR1 WSHSY, CDR2 SAAADI. The CDR3 has 15 amino acids. The V gene end was trimmed by 3 bases and the J gene end by 3 bases; junction bases not matched to a gene: 4. CDR3 in amino acids: CASSESSGGIYEQYF. In DNA, the CDR3 is TGCGCCAGCAGTGAATCTAGCGGGGGGATCTACGAGCAGTACTTC.

V usage is TRBV5-1 and J usage is TRBJ2-5; D is perhaps TRBD2 (6 bases). CDR3 length: 14 residues. Trimming shortened V by 4 bases and J by 1 base, and 11 bases separated the two germline ends. Germline values: CDR1 SGHRS, CDR2 YFSETQ. CDR3 residues: CASSPGTGQETQYF. For the CDR3, the DNA is TGCGCCAGCAGCCCCGGGACTGGCCAAGAGACCCAGTACTTC.